One and the same sample provided the 5 T cell receptor beta chains below, sequenced in a study of cytomegalovirus exposure and HLA in healthy donors. The PCR employed 60 Vbeta primers together with 13 Jbeta primers. The protocol was immunoSEQ multiplex PCR, while the TCRdb copy is restricted to in-frame clones and leaves out a portion. Among approximately 150,000 clones listed, roughly 78% were seen once. Sequencing was performed on PBMCs. The receptor source for this set is a woman between 45 and 65 years old in good health and CMV-seropositive.

This chain joins TRBV11-1 and TRBJ2-6; D unresolved. Germline CDR1 and CDR2: SGHAT and FQDESV (reference sequence). This CDR3 is 13 amino acids long. The V end lost 10 bases, the J end lost 3 bases, and 10 bases lay between the germline ends. DNA of the CDR3: TGTGCCACCCTTATTCTTGGGGCCAACGTCCTGACTTTC. Its translation is CATLILGANVLTF.

J is TRBJ2-7 and V is TRBV5-6, with D maybe TRBD1 (6 bases). The CDR3 consists of 14 residues. In germline, CDR1 is SGHDT, CDR2 YYEEEE. Trimming removed 0 bases at V and 5 bases at J, with 12 bases between. The CDR3 nucleotides are TGTGCCAGCAGCTTGGGAGGGGGTGGAAACGAGCAGTACTTC. Residues: CASSLGGGGNEQYF.

In DNA form, the CDR3 reads TGTGCCAGTACTAGAGAGTCATACAATGAGCAGTTCTTC. It codes for CASTRESYNEQFF. This sequence joins TRBV2 and TRBJ2-1; maybe TRBD2 (5 bases). Germline V CDR1 and CDR2: SNHLY, FYNNEI. The CDR3 extends over 13 amino acids. V was trimmed by 9 bases and J by 4 bases, leaving 13 bases between them.

J is TRBJ1-2 and V is TRBV29-1; no definite D call. In germline, CDR1 is SQVTM, CDR2 ANQGSEA. Between the trimmed V and J ends, which lost 3 bases and 4 bases, there was a span of 9 bases. CDR3 size: 12 residues. This CDR3 reads CSVDSGFYGYTF. In nucleotides, the CDR3 is TGCAGCGTTGACTCGGGGTTCTATGGCTACACCTTC.

Only a few counts were recorded for this clone. V usage is TRBV5-1 and J usage is TRBJ2-1; TRBD1 is a possible D gene (7 bases). CDR1 and CDR2 from the germline V gene are SGHRS and YFSETQ. The germline V and J ends were trimmed by 2 bases and 6 bases, with 12 bases remaining between them. CDR3 size: 14 residues. In DNA form, the CDR3 reads TGCGCCAGCAGCTTCAGACAGGGAGGCAATGAGCAGTTCTTC. This encodes CASSFRQGGNEQFF.